The 16 T cell receptor gamma chains in this list originate from one sample, sequenced in a study of in vitro expanded adult blood gammadelta T cells. Antigen specificity for these receptors is unknown. TCRdb reran clone calling via CATT on the 5' RACE reads. The data show 500 or so gamma-chain clones, 13% seen once. Live CD3+ TCRgammadelta+ Vgamma9+ Vdelta2+ T cells were FACS-sorted after expansion. PBMC were pulsed for one day with roughly 1 uM zoledronate, then washed three times. Cultures were expanded for more than 11 days, with IL-2 added every 3 to 4 days. The sample here was gamma-delta T cells from peripheral blood expanded in culture, taken from an in vitro culture stimulated with zoledronate. The origin of the receptors is an adult in good health.

By sample fraction, this clone is large (0.1 to 1%). The V call is TRGV9, the J call TRGJP. The CDR3 totals 16 residues. After removal of 2 bases from V and 7 bases from J, the junction contained 5 bases not matched to a gene. Germline values: CDR1 GITISATS, CDR2 ISYDGTV (reference sequence). CDR3 region: CALWEGGELGKKIKVF. As DNA, the CDR3 is TGTGCCTTGTGGGAGGGCGGGGAGTTGGGCAAAAAAATCAAGGTATTT.

This clone is categorized as large (0.1 to 1%). V usage is TRGV3 and J usage is TRGJ1 or TRGJ2. Losses at the gene ends were 0 bases for V and 6 bases for J; bases not matched to a gene: 5. This CDR3 has 13 amino acids. CDR1 VTNTFY and CDR2 YDVSTARD come from the germline V gene (reference sequence). CDR3 amino acids: CATWDRLTYKKLF. DNA for the CDR3: TGTGCCACCTGGGACAGGCTTACTTATAAGAAACTCTTT.

Within the sample, this clone is large. The chain has TRGV9 and TRGJP. The CDR3 extends over 17 amino acids. Germline assignment: CDR1 GITISATS and CDR2 ISYDGTV (reference sequence). The ends lost 0 bases at V and 6 bases at J; junction bases unmatched: 5. The CDR3 is CALWEVLSELGKKIKVF. Written as DNA, the CDR3 is TGTGCCTTGTGGGAGGTGTTGTCAGAGTTGGGCAAAAAAATCAAGGTATTT.

Within the sample, this clone is medium-sized (0.01 to 0.1%). V gene TRGV9 combines with J gene TRGJP. TCRdb carries no J gene annotation; the J gene was assigned here by matching the DNA with germline. Per the germline V gene, CDR1 is GITISATS and CDR2 is ISYDGTV (reference sequence). The CDR3 covers 17 residues. Trimming at V came to 3 bases and at J to 3 bases, leaving 5 bases not matched to a gene. The CDR3 nucleotides read TGTGCCTTGTGGGAGCCCCTGCAAGAGTTGGGCAAAAAAATCAAGGTATTT. The encoded protein is CALWEPLQELGKKIKVF.

By share, this clone counts as large. The same CDR3 arises from other DNA sequences in this sample as well. This chain uses TRGV9 with TRGJP. J gave up 9 bases and V 0 bases, and 5 bases lay outside the gene matches. The CDR3 covers 16 residues. CDR1 and CDR2 from the germline V gene are GITISATS and ISYDGTV (reference sequence). CDR3 protein: CALWEVLGLGKKIKVF. The CDR3, as DNA: TGTGCCTTGTGGGAGGTGTTAGGGTTGGGCAAAAAAATCAAGGTATTT.

The table lists this clone with a few counts. A far more abundant clone sits one base away, making this likely a read error. CDR3 DNA sequence: TGTGCCATCTGGGATCGGAAACTCTTT. It yields the protein CAIWDRKLF. The genes are TRGV4 and TRGJ1 or TRGJ2. Looked up from germline, CDR1 is EGSTGY and CDR2 is YDSYTSSV. The CDR3 is made up of 9 amino acids.

As concerns this clone: A much larger clone differs from this one at a single base, so this may be a read error. With the J gene uncalled, the V gene is TRGV9. The length of the CDR3 is 17 residues. In germline, CDR1 is GITISATS, CDR2 ISYDGTV (reference sequence). This chain's CDR3 is CALWEVGELGGKKIKVF. In DNA, the CDR3 is TGTGCCTTGTGGGAGGTGGGGGAGTTGGGGGGCAAAAAAATCAAAGTATTT.

This clone is labeled large. The DNA is omitted, as the CDR3 cannot be located on it reliably, and the CDR3 follows TCRdb's listing. J gene calling gave no result, while the V gene is TRGV10. TRGV10 belongs to the ORF category, with a function that is uncertain. The CDR3 adds up to 29 amino acids, both ends counted. The CDR3 protein is CAACSPLRNSLAVEQHLLSQVSIGRIQHF.

Worth noting for this clone: This sample includes further DNA sequences coding for the same CDR3. No J gene was assigned, while the V gene was called as TRGV9. CDR1 is GITISATS and CDR2 is ISYDGTV in the germline V gene (reference sequence). This CDR3 contains 17 residues. CDR3 coding DNA: TGTGCCTTGTGGGAGGTGCCGGAGGAGTTGGGCAAAAAAATCAAGGTGTTT. Residues: CALWEVPEELGKKIKVF.

By share of the sample, this clone is large. In DNA form, the CDR3 reads TGTGCCTGCTGGATTAGGCCTTATACCACTGGTTGGTTCAAGATATTT. This translates into CACWIRPYTTGWFKIF. V usage is TRGV11 and J usage is TRGJP1. TRGV11 is identified as an open reading frame with a role that is uncertain. This CDR3 spans 16 amino acids. V was pared by 2 bases and J by 0 bases, with 3 bases of the junction left unmatched.

The table lists this clone with a few counts. The protein in TCRdb stems from a much larger clone and differs at residue 7 from this DNA's translation, likely a read error; here the protein is translated from the DNA. This chain links TRGV9 with TRGJP. TCRdb is silent on the J gene; assignment here came from matching the DNA to germline. Germline-derived CDR1 and CDR2 are GITISATS and ISYDGTV (reference sequence). V shed 0 bases and J 5 bases; nucleotides not matched to a gene: 7. CDR3 length: 18 residues. The CDR3 sequence: CALWEVFIEELGKKIKVF. CDR3 in DNA: TGTGCCTTGTGGGAGGTGTTTATCGAAGAGTTGGGCAAAAAAATCAAGGTATTT.

By proportion, this clone is large. Germline and junction disagree at one end, which may indicate a read error. V and J are TRGV2 and TRGJP2. Germline V gives CDR1 EGSNGY, CDR2 YDSYNSKV. The CDR3 has 9 residues. The CDR3 sequence: CATWDGLHF. For the CDR3, the DNA is TGTGCCACCTGGGACGGGCTCCACTTT.

This clone was recorded a few times. J is TRGJP and V is TRGV9. The CDR3 runs 15 residues. Looked up from germline, CDR1 is GITISATS and CDR2 is ISYDGTV (reference sequence). After removal of 2 bases from V and 9 bases from J, the junction contained 4 bases not matched to a gene. The CDR3 nucleotides are TGTGCCTTGTGGGAGGATGGGTTGGGCAAAAAAATCAAGGTATTT. Translating it yields CALWEDGLGKKIKVF.

This clone was seen a few times. This sequence joins TRGV11 and TRGJP1. TRGV11 falls under the ORF class, with uncertain function. The CDR3 extends over 15 amino acids. With V trimmed by 8 bases and J by 1 base, 7 bases remained unmatched. The CDR3 loop is CACWTRLTTGWFKIF. CDR3 DNA sequence: TGTGCCTGCTGGACCCGTCTTACCACTGGTTGGTTCAAGATATTT.

By its share, this clone is large (0.1 to 1%). The genes are TRGV9 and TRGJP. This CDR3 comprises 16 residues. CDR1 and CDR2 (germline): GITISATS, ISYDGTV (reference sequence). Trimming cost V 4 bases and J 4 bases; bases outside gene matches: 4. In DNA, the CDR3 is TGTGCCTTGTGGGATCATCAAGAGTTGGGCAAAAAAATCAAGGTATTT. Residues: CALWDHQELGKKIKVF.

In its sample, this clone ranks as large. The identical CDR3 is also encoded by other nucleotide sequences in the sample. In DNA form, the CDR3 reads TGTGCCTTGTGGGAGGTGGGAGAGTTGGGCAAAAAAATCAAGGTATTT. It specifies CALWEVGELGKKIKVF. The V gene is TRGV9, the J gene TRGJP. The CDR3 extends over 16 amino acids. Germline V CDR1 and CDR2: GITISATS, ISYDGTV (reference sequence). The V gene end was trimmed by 0 bases and the J gene end by 6 bases; junction bases not matched to a gene: 2.